The sequence of this T cell receptor (beta chain) was determined in a study of blood T cell repertoires in COVID-19. Study-wide context: Material from acute and convalescent COVID-19 was sourced from the United States, Italy and Spain. T cells, B-cell-depleted T cells, or PBMCs supplied cDNA or gDNA.

Seattle patients were enrolled during active infection and followed longitudinally. Under the authors' procedure: Reference gene primer amplification gave nucleated cell count estimates. The repertoire was sequenced with immunoSEQ multiplex PCR; TCRdb's copy has only in-frame clones and lacks some. The V and J calls and the clone size are those of that table, but D and trimming were determined from the DNA. This sample yields about 390,000 clones, of which roughly 86% are seen a single time; under 3% belongs to the top ten. V lost 2 bases, J lost 7 bases, and 9 bases lay in between. There are 12 residues in the CDR3. Germline V gene lookup returns CDR1 SNHLY and CDR2 FYNNEI.

The sequence came from a woman in her sixties with COVID-19, enrolled during active disease. The sample consisted of peripheral blood. This chain uses TRBV2 with TRBJ2-7, with TRBD2 as a possible D gene (6 bases). For the CDR3, the DNA is TGTGCCAGCAGTGAACTACGGGGGGAGCAGTACTTC. Protein: CASSELRGEQYF.